The entry below describes one T cell receptor (beta chain). Its antigen is still unknown. These data belong to a study of cytomegalovirus exposure and HLA in healthy donors. Notes on the study in general: TCR association rates varied by HLA locus in a later analysis, with DRB1 highest and HLA-C lowest.

The primer mix had 60 Vbeta and 13 Jbeta primers. TCRdb's copy holds only in-frame clones and misses some; the assay was immunoSEQ multiplex PCR. The sample contains 170,000 or so clones, 80% to 85% of which appear only once. Germline loops: CDR1 SGHTA, CDR2 FQGNSA. With 3 bases clipped from V and 1 base from J, the junction kept 8 bases outside the gene matches. The CDR3 is 18 amino acids. The chain uses TRBV7-2 and TRBJ2-3; 12 nucleotides align to TRBD2. The sample comprised PBMCs. The receptor comes from a boy younger than 10 in good health and CMV-seronegative. CDR3 nucleotides: TGTGCCAGCAGCTTCAAGACTAGCGGGAGCTTTGGCACAGATACGCAGTATTTT. Translation: CASSFKTSGSFGTDTQYF.